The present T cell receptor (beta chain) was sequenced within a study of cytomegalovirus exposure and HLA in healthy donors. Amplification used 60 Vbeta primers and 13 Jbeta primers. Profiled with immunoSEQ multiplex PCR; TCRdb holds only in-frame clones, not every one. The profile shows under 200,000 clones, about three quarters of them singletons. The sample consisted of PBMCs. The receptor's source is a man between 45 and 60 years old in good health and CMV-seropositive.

CDR3 sequence: CAVSAYNEQFF. In nucleotides, the CDR3 is TGTGCCGTTAGCGCCTACAATGAGCAGTTCTTC. The rearrangement uses TRBV28 and TRBJ2-1; tentatively, D is TRBD2 (5 bases). This CDR3 is 11 amino acids long. CDR1 and CDR2 from the germline V gene are MDHEN and SYDVKM. V was clipped by 11 bases and J by 2 bases, with 7 bases between them.